These 5 T cell receptor beta chains were all obtained from the same sample, sequenced in a study of identical twins. Using its own MiXCR run on the 5' RACE reads, TCRdb lists one record per CDR3 protein. This table has 1.5 million to 2 million distinct CDR3 sequences, about 31% appearing once. The sequenced sample was cord blood. These TCRs come from a newborn girl in good health.

V gene TRBV5-4 combines with J gene TRBJ2-7; perhaps TRBD2 as D (5 bases). The V gene lost 0 bases and the J gene lost 0 bases, with 10 bases spanning the gap. CDR1 is SGHNT and CDR2 is YYREEE in the germline V gene (reference sequence). The CDR3 is 15 residues long. CDR3 sequence reads: CASSLDHGSSYEQYF. In nucleotides, the CDR3 is TGTGCCAGCAGCTTGGACCATGGGAGCTCCTACGAGCAGTACTTC. The variable domain in full, with the rest retrieved from reference TRBV5-4 and TRBJ2-7, is ETGVTQSPTHLIKTRGQQVTLRCSSQSGHNTVSWYQQALGQGPQFIFQYYREEENGRGNFPPRFSGLQFPNYSSELNVNALELDDSALYLCASSLDHGSSYEQYFGPGTRLTVT.

This clonotype was counted between two and nine times. The chain carries TRBV5-5 and TRBJ2-5; a possible D gene is TRBD1 (5 bases). Germline V gene sequence: CDR1 SGHKS, CDR2 YYEKEE (reference sequence). The CDR3 is made up of 15 amino acids. The V end was cut by 2 bases, the J end by 4 bases, with 15 bases between. In DNA, the CDR3 is TGTGCCAGCAGCTTATCCAGGGTGGGGATAGAGACCCAGTACTTC. This encodes CASSLSRVGIETQYF.

This clonotype was detected a few times. The chain is built from TRBV5-1 and TRBJ2-7; TRBD2 might be the D (5 bases). Trimming shortened V by 4 bases and J by 2 bases, and 13 bases separated the two germline ends. CDR1 and CDR2 from the germline V gene are SGHRS and YFSETQ. The CDR3 runs 14 residues. CDR3 region: CASSIGLGTYEQYF. CDR3 sequence (DNA): TGCGCCAGCAGCATAGGACTGGGAACCTACGAGCAGTACTTC.

V gene TRBV10-3 combines with J gene TRBJ1-3; a possible D gene is TRBD1 (6 bases). The V end was cut by 11 bases, the J end by 1 base, with 15 bases between. Germline V gene sequence: CDR1 ENHRY, CDR2 SYGVKD. The CDR3 contains 14 residues. Written as DNA, the CDR3 is TGTGCCGCAGCGGGACAACAGTCTGGAAACACCATATATTTT. Amino acids: CAAAGQQSGNTIYF.

The V and J genes are TRBV28 and TRBJ2-3; D might be TRBD2 (6 bases). This CDR3 spans 16 amino acids. CDR1 and CDR2 (germline): MDHEN, SYDVKM. The V and J ends lost 7 bases and 6 bases respectively, with 23 bases between them. The CDR3 DNA reads as TGTGCCAGCAAGGGCCCCCGGGACTTCTTTACGGATACGCAGTATTTT. It specifies CASKGPRDFFTDTQYF. The whole variable domain, filled in from reference TRBV28 and TRBJ2-3, reads DVKVTQSSRYLVKRTGEKVFLECVQDMDHENMFWYRQDPGLGLRLIYFSYDVKMKEKGDIPEGYSVSREKKERFSLILESASTNQTSMYLCASKGPRDFFTDTQYFGPGTRLTVL.